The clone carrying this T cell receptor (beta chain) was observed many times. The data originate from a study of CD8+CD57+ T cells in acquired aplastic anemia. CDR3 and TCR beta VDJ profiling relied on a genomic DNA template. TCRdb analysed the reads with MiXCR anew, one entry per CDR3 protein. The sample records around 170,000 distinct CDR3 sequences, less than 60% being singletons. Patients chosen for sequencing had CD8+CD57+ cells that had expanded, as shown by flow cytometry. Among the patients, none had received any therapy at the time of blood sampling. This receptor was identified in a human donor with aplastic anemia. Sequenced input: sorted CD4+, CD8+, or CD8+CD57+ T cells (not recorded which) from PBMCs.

The CDR3 here is CASRGQGPRVDTQYF. The CDR3 DNA follows: TGTGCCAGTAGGGGACAGGGTCCCCGGGTTGATACGCAGTATTTT. The rearrangement links TRBV19 to TRBJ2-3, with 9 bases that match TRBD1. From germline, CDR1 is LNHDA and CDR2 SQIVND (reference sequence). J was trimmed by 6 bases and V by 6 bases; bases with no gene match: 10. CDR3 size: 15 residues.